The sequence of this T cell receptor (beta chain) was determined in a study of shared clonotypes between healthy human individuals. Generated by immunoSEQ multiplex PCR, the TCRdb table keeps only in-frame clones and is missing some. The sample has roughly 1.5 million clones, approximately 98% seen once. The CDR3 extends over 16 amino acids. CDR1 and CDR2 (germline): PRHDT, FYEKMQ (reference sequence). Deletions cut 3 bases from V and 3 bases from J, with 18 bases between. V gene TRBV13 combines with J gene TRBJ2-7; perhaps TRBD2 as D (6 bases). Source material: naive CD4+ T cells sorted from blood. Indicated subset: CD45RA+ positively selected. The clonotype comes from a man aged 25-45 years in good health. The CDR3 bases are TGTGCCAGCAGCTTGTTTCGGTCGGGAGCGAGCTACGAGCAGTACTTC. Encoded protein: CASSLFRSGASYEQYF.